Below are 20 T cell receptor beta chains sequenced from a single sample in a study of CD8 T cells in Susac syndrome. RNA in amounts of 0.5 to 1 ug was reverse transcribed with random hexamers. TCRdb passed the immunoSEQ multiplex PCR reads through MiXCR, listing each CDR3 protein once. The table shows about 180,000 distinct CDR3 sequences, with 95% occurring only once. The specimen was CD8+ T cells from PBMCs. The receptors derive from a human donor with multiple sclerosis.

The V and J genes are TRBV3-1 and TRBJ1-2; tentatively, D is TRBD1 (6 bases). Trimming took off 3 bases at V and 4 bases at J, with 15 bases between the two ends. From germline, CDR1 is LGHDT and CDR2 YNNKEL (reference sequence). The length of the CDR3 is 15 residues. The CDR3 region has the DNA TGTGCCAGCAGCCATTACGAGGACAGAAGCTATGGCTACACCTTC. It is translated as CASSHYEDRSYGYTF.

The V gene is TRBV2, the J gene TRBJ2-3; D possibly corresponds to TRBD2 (7 bases). The germline V and J ends were trimmed by 6 bases and 3 bases, with 13 bases remaining between them. This CDR3 is built from 14 residues. Per the germline V gene, CDR1 is SNHLY and CDR2 is FYNNEI. The CDR3 protein is CASRGGGLTDTQYF. Here the CDR3 DNA reads TGTGCCAGCAGGGGCGGGGGCCTGACAGATACGCAGTATTTT.

This sequence joins TRBV6-5 and TRBJ2-1; D unresolved. The V and J ends lost 2 bases and 3 bases respectively, with 11 bases between them. Germline values: CDR1 MNHEY, CDR2 SVGAGI. CDR3 length equals 15 residues. In DNA form, the CDR3 reads TGTGCCAGCAGTTACGAGTACGAGGTCTACAATGAGCAGTTCTTC. Translating gives CASSYEYEVYNEQFF.

This sequence joins TRBV19 and TRBJ2-7; TRBD2 aligns across 8 bases. The CDR3 is 15 amino acids. V shed 4 bases, J shed 0 bases, and the junction held 5 bases outside the gene matches. Germline lookup yields CDR1 LNHDA and CDR2 SQIVND (reference sequence). CDR3 in amino acids: CASSRVREVSYEQYF. The CDR3 bases are TGTGCCAGTAGTAGGGTGCGGGAGGTCTCCTACGAGCAGTACTTC.

This chain uses TRBV5-6 with TRBJ2-3; D is unclear. This CDR3 has 11 residues. Germline V gene lookup returns CDR1 SGHDT and CDR2 YYEEEE. The V end was cut by 4 bases, the J end by 10 bases, with 10 bases between. This CDR3 reads CASSQTAPQYF. In DNA, the CDR3 is TGTGCCAGCAGCCAAACAGCGCCGCAGTATTTT. The entire variable domain, with the rest obtained from reference TRBV5-6 and TRBJ2-3, is as follows: DAGVTQSPTHLIKTRGQQVTLRCSPKSGHDTVSWYQQALGQGPQFIFQYYEEEERQRGNFPDRFSGHQFPNYSSELNVNALLLGDSALYLCASSQTAPQYFGPGTRLTVL.

The rearrangement joins TRBV2 to TRBJ1-2; the D gene is possibly TRBD1 (6 bases). Trimming left V 3 bases short and J 6 bases short, with 11 bases between. Germline V gene data show CDR1 as SNHLY and CDR2 as FYNNEI. This CDR3 comprises 13 residues. CDR3 nucleotides: TGTGCCAGCAGTGAGTCAGGGGTTAATGGCTACACCTTC. It yields the protein CASSESGVNGYTF.

This clonotype was seen once. The CDR3: CASSQSSGLHGYTF. The DNA of the CDR3 is TGTGCCAGCAGCCAAAGCTCGGGACTGCATGGCTACACCTTC. The V call is TRBV16, the J call TRBJ1-2, with a weak D call TRBD1 (5 bases). V was cut by 2 bases and J by 6 bases, with 13 bases left in between. Germline-derived CDR1 and CDR2 are KGHSY and FQNENV. This CDR3 has 14 residues. Supplemented by reference TRBV16 and TRBJ1-2, the full variable domain reads GEEVAQTPKHLVRGEGQKAKLYCAPIKGHSYVFWYQQVLKNEFKFLISFQNENVFDETGMPKERFSAKCLPNSPCSLEIQATKLEDSAVYFCASSQSSGLHGYTFGSGTRLTVV.

This chain joins TRBV7-9 and TRBJ2-5, with 7 bases identical to TRBD1. CDR3 length: 12 residues. Germline CDR1 reads SEHNR; CDR2 reads FQNEAQ (reference sequence). Trimming at V came to 11 bases and at J to 2 bases, leaving 5 bases not matched to a gene. CDR3 amino acids: CAGRTGQETQYF. In nucleotides, the CDR3 is TGTGCCGGACGGACAGGTCAAGAGACCCAGTACTTC.

This chain links TRBV29-1 with TRBJ2-7; D is unresolved. The germline V gene encodes CDR1 SQVTM and CDR2 ANQGSEA. The CDR3 has 13 residues. V dropped 4 bases and J dropped 6 bases, with 16 bases sitting between them. The CDR3 here is CSVVWDAQSEQYF. The CDR3, as DNA: TGCAGCGTTGTTTGGGATGCACAAAGCGAGCAGTACTTC.

This sequence joins TRBV4-1 and TRBJ2-7; 7 bases match TRBD2. The CDR3 is 16 residues long. J lost 3 bases, V lost 1 base, and 9 bases had no gene match. Looked up from germline, CDR1 is MGHRA and CDR2 is YSYEKL. The CDR3 loop is CASSQAPSGANYEQYF. CDR3 DNA: TGCGCCAGCAGCCAAGCGCCCAGCGGGGCCAACTACGAGCAGTACTTC.

This clonotype was observed once. The CDR3, as DNA: TGTGCCAGCAGTGCCTGGGACGCTCCCTACGAGCAGTACTTC. This translates into CASSAWDAPYEQYF. This rearrangement joins TRBV25-1 to TRBJ2-7, with D perhaps given as TRBD1 or TRBD2 (5 bases each). In germline, CDR1 is MGHDK, CDR2 SYGVNS. V lost 4 bases and J 2 bases, leaving 12 bases between the germline ends. This CDR3 is 14 amino acids long.

This chain joins TRBV14 and TRBJ2-1; 10 bases agree with TRBD2. V lost 0 bases, J lost 0 bases, and 2 bases stayed unmatched. This CDR3 has 17 residues. Germline V gene lookup returns CDR1 SGHDN and CDR2 FVKESK. CDR3 in DNA: TGTGCCAGCAGCCAAGAACCTAGCGGGAGCTCCTACAATGAGCAGTTCTTC. Its translation is CASSQEPSGSSYNEQFF.

The chain uses TRBV12-3 or TRBV12-4 and TRBJ1-5, with D unclear. Trimming shortened V by 6 bases and J by 3 bases, and 6 bases separated the two germline ends. The CDR3 has 12 amino acids. CDR3 nucleotides: TGTGCCAGCAGGCCCGACAATCAGCCCCAGCATTTT. It translates to CASRPDNQPQHF.

The CDR3 DNA is TGTGCCAGCAGTGCTCGGGACAAACCCTACGAGCAGTACTTC. Its protein product is CASSARDKPYEQYF. The chain carries TRBV11-3 and TRBJ2-7; a possible D gene is TRBD1 (6 bases). Germline values: CDR1 SGHNT, CDR2 YENEEA. The CDR3 has 14 residues. V was pared by 6 bases and J by 2 bases, with 14 bases between. Full variable domain (rest looked up from reference TRBV11-3 and TRBJ2-7): EAGVVQSPRYKIIEKKQPVAFWCNPISGHNTLYWYLQNLGQGPELLIRYENEEAVDDSQLPKDRFSAERLKGVDSTLKIQPAELGDSAVYLCASSARDKPYEQYFGPGTRLTVT.

The rearrangement uses TRBV6-5 and TRBJ1-1, with 8 bases identical to TRBD1. The J segment lost 1 base and the V segment lost 7 bases, leaving 5 bases of the junction unmatched. Germline V gene data show CDR1 as MNHEY and CDR2 as SVGAGI. This CDR3 is 14 amino acids long. CDR3 bases: TGTGCCAGCACCCGGGACAGGAGGAACACTGAAGCTTTCTTT. It translates to CASTRDRRNTEAFF.

This chain joins TRBV29-1 and TRBJ2-7, with D uncertain. The germline V gene has CDR1 SQVTM and CDR2 ANQGSEA. CDR3 length: 10 residues. The V end was cut by 3 bases, the J end by 7 bases, with 7 bases between. CDR3 bases: TGCAGCGTTGATCAAGGGGAGCAGTACTTC. Encoded protein: CSVDQGEQYF.

The V and J genes are TRBV27 and TRBJ1-1; no firm D call. The CDR3 is 11 residues long. Trimming pared 8 bases from V and 11 bases from J, leaving 15 bases between. The germline V gene has CDR1 MNHEY and CDR2 SMNVEV (reference sequence). The CDR3 coding sequence is TGTGCCAGCCATAGTGGACGGCAGGCTTTCTTT. This gives the protein CASHSGRQAFF.

The chain carries TRBV9 and TRBJ1-2; 8 bases line up with TRBD1. With V trimmed by 4 bases and J by 3 bases, 8 bases remained unmatched. The CDR3 totals 15 residues. Germline V lookup: CDR1 SGDLS, CDR2 YYNGEE. The CDR3 loop reads CASSTWTGNDYGYTF. The DNA for the CDR3 is TGTGCCAGCAGCACCTGGACAGGGAATGACTATGGCTACACCTTC.

The CDR3 spells CASSPGMTGKSGYTF. CDR3 sequence (DNA): TGTGCCAGCAGTCCCGGCATGACAGGGAAGAGCGGCTACACCTTC. The chain carries TRBV27 and TRBJ1-2, with 7 bases identical to TRBD1. Germline V gene lookup returns CDR1 MNHEY and CDR2 SMNVEV (reference sequence). CDR3 length: 15 amino acids. The junction had 14 bases not matched to a gene; V was cut back by 5 bases and J by 8 bases.

The chain employs TRBV27 and TRBJ1-6; 7 bases match TRBD1. CDR3 length: 15 residues. Germline V gene sequence: CDR1 MNHEY, CDR2 SMNVEV (reference sequence). Trimming removed 6 bases from V and 2 bases from J; junction bases left unmatched: 4. In DNA form, the CDR3 reads TGTGCCAGCAGGTGGAGGGGGCCCTATAATTCACCCCTCCACTTT. Protein sequence: CASRWRGPYNSPLHF.